The 24 T cell receptor beta chains listed next were all sequenced from one sample in a study of naive and memory T cell subsets. An equimolar mix of two oligonucleotides served as the beta constant-region primer for TRBC1 and TRBC2. Nested alpha and beta constant-region primers with the SP2 primer drove four PCR rounds on ligated cDNA. TCRdb independently ran MiXCR on the UMI-ligation and nested PCR reads; one entry per CDR3 protein. In the table there are more than 95,000 distinct CDR3 sequences, roughly 15% of which are singletons. For these TCRs, the target antigens are not known. General observations from the study: Naive repertoires, especially CD8, held a few larger clonotypes, possibly memory cells re-expressing CD45RA.

The sample comprised naive CD8+ T cells from blood. The receptors here all came from a human donor in good health.

The chain joins TRBV11-3 to TRBJ2-2; D not certain. The CDR3 totals 12 residues. V was shortened by 5 bases and J by 6 bases, with 7 bases between the two germline ends. Germline loops: CDR1 SGHNT, CDR2 YENEEA. The CDR3 DNA follows: TGTGCCAGCAGCGGGGTCGCCGGGGAGCTGTTTTTT. This sequence encodes CASSGVAGELFF. Filled out from reference TRBV11-3 and TRBJ2-2, the complete variable domain reads EAGVVQSPRYKIIEKKQPVAFWCNPISGHNTLYWYLQNLGQGPELLIRYENEEAVDDSQLPKDRFSAERLKGVDSTLKIQPAELGDSAVYLCASSGVAGELFFGEGSRLTVL.

This clonotype showed up many times. This chain joins TRBV14 and TRBJ2-1, with 11 bases fitting TRBD2. V lost 0 bases, J lost 5 bases, and 6 bases stayed unmatched. There are 17 residues in the CDR3. From germline, CDR1 is SGHDN and CDR2 FVKESK. CDR3 sequence: CASSQDSGRAGNNEQFF. For the CDR3, the DNA is TGTGCCAGCAGCCAAGATAGCGGGAGGGCCGGGAACAATGAGCAGTTCTTC.

This clonotype was detected ten times or more. The chain has TRBV7-9 and TRBJ2-7; D not certain. The germline V gene encodes CDR1 SEHNR and CDR2 FQNEAQ (reference sequence). V lost 5 bases, J lost 6 bases, and 8 bases lay in between. The CDR3 covers 11 residues. The CDR3 reads CASSPSREQYF. CDR3 bases: TGTGCCAGCAGCCCTAGTCGCGAGCAGTACTTC.

This clonotype appeared a few times. This chain connects TRBV7-2 to TRBJ2-1; TRBD2 matches 9 bases. The V gene end was trimmed by 1 base and the J gene end by 9 bases; junction bases not matched to a gene: 7. CDR1 and CDR2 (germline): SGHTA, FQGNSA. The CDR3 extends over 15 amino acids. This chain's CDR3 is CASSLVGSGGGEQFF. DNA for the CDR3: TGTGCCAGCAGCTTAGTGGGTAGCGGGGGCGGTGAGCAGTTCTTC.

This clonotype has just a few counts. V usage is TRBV28 and J usage is TRBJ1-1, with 8 bases aligning to TRBD1. Trimming at V came to 5 bases and at J to 0 bases, leaving 8 bases not matched to a gene. The CDR3 is 16 residues long. Germline V gives CDR1 MDHEN, CDR2 SYDVKM. Here the CDR3 DNA reads TGTGCCAGCAGTCCGGGACAGGAGTGGGTGAACACTGAAGCTTTCTTT. It yields the protein CASSPGQEWVNTEAFF.

This clonotype was recorded at least ten times. This chain joins TRBV9 and TRBJ2-3; unclear D gene. In germline, CDR1 is SGDLS, CDR2 YYNGEE. V was clipped by 4 bases and J by 3 bases, with 15 bases between them. The CDR3 covers 15 residues. The CDR3 reads CASSPEGLATDTQYF. The CDR3 nucleotides are TGTGCCAGCAGCCCCGAAGGGTTGGCAACAGATACGCAGTATTTT. Full variable domain (outside the CDR3, taken from reference TRBV9 and TRBJ2-3): DSGVTQTPKHLITATGQRVTLRCSPRSGDLSVYWYQQSLDQGLQFLIQYYNGEERAKGNILERFSAQQFPDLHSELNLSSLELGDSALYFCASSPEGLATDTQYFGPGTRLTVL.

There are many counts of this clonotype. The V call is TRBV12-3 or TRBV12-4, the J call TRBJ2-2, with D possibly TRBD1 on 5 matching bases. V was pared by 0 bases and J by 6 bases, with 23 bases between. The CDR3 sequence is 19 residues long. CDR3 coding DNA: TGTGCCAGCAGTTTAGCCTTGGGGCTAGTTGTTGTAGTGCCCGGGGAGCTGTTTTTT. Residues: CASSLALGLVVVVPGELFF.

V is TRBV4-1 and J is TRBJ1-4, with unresolved D. Trimming left V 4 bases short and J 7 bases short, with 16 bases between. The CDR3 totals 15 residues. Germline CDR1 MGHRA, CDR2 YSYEKL. Here the CDR3 DNA reads TGCGCCAGCAGCCGAGGGATTTTGGAACTTGAAAAACTGTTTTTT. As protein: CASSRGILELEKLFF.

The CDR3, as DNA: TGTGCCAGCAGTGACGGGACGGAAGGGGGCAATGAGCAGTTCTTC. Its protein product is CASSDGTEGGNEQFF. The V gene is TRBV6-4, the J gene TRBJ2-1; tentative D call: TRBD1 (6 bases). The CDR3 is 15 residues long. Germline V gene data show CDR1 as MRHNA and CDR2 as SNTAGT. With 2 bases removed from V and 6 bases from J, the gap between germline ends came to 14 bases.

In its sample, this clonotype was seen a few times. The V and J genes are TRBV4-3 and TRBJ2-7, with 8 bases lining up with TRBD1. The CDR3 sequence is 14 residues long. Germline V gene lookup returns CDR1 LGHNA and CDR2 YSLEER. V shed 0 bases and J 4 bases; nucleotides not matched to a gene: 2. This CDR3 is CASSQEDREYEQYF. For the CDR3, the DNA is TGCGCCAGCAGCCAAGAGGACAGGGAATACGAGCAGTACTTC.

This clonotype was observed a handful of times. The V gene is TRBV7-9, the J gene TRBJ2-1, with D maybe TRBD2 (6 bases). CDR1 and CDR2 (germline): SEHNR, FQNEAQ (reference sequence). The CDR3 consists of 13 residues. Trimming took off 5 bases at V and 5 bases at J, with 10 bases between the two ends. This CDR3 is CASSTGLDNEQFF. CDR3 DNA sequence: TGTGCCAGCAGCACGGGACTCGACAATGAGCAGTTCTTC. Full variable domain (missing parts from reference TRBV7-9 and TRBJ2-1): DTGVSQNPRHKITKRGQNVTFRCDPISEHNRLYWYRQTLGQGPEFLTYFQNEAQLEKSRLLSDRFSAERPKGSFSTLEIQRTEQGDSAMYLCASSTGLDNEQFFGPGTRLTVL.

This chain uses TRBV11-2 with TRBJ2-1, with no clear D. The CDR3 extends over 15 amino acids. Germline V lookup: CDR1 SGHAT, CDR2 FQNNGV. V lost 3 bases, J lost 5 bases, and 14 bases lay in between. CDR3 residues: CASSFSVTRDNEQFF. In DNA form, the CDR3 reads TGTGCCAGCAGCTTCTCAGTCACAAGAGACAATGAGCAGTTCTTC.

The gene calls are TRBV2 and TRBJ2-7; D remains unclear. Germline CDR1 reads SNHLY; CDR2 reads FYNNEI. This CDR3 spans 14 amino acids. Trimming cost V 2 bases and J 4 bases, with 12 bases left between them. The CDR3 protein is CASSETPDGYEQYF. The CDR3 nucleotides are TGTGCCAGCAGTGAAACCCCCGACGGATACGAGCAGTACTTC.

This clonotype was observed many times. The chain carries TRBV27 and TRBJ2-5; D not certain. Looked up from germline, CDR1 is MNHEY and CDR2 is SMNVEV (reference sequence). The V and J ends lost 6 bases and 1 base respectively, with 24 bases between them. The CDR3 totals 18 residues. CDR3 region: CASSPNLRRPVFQETQYF. The CDR3 DNA follows: TGTGCCAGCAGCCCTAATCTCAGGCGCCCTGTATTCCAAGAGACCCAGTACTTC.

This clonotype was counted between two and nine times. The rearrangement links TRBV20-1 to TRBJ1-2; D might be TRBD1 (6 bases). V lost 0 bases to trimming and J lost 8 bases, with 22 bases between them. The length of the CDR3 is 16 residues. Per the germline V gene, CDR1 is DFQATT and CDR2 is SNEGSKA (reference sequence). DNA of the CDR3: TGCAGTGCTAGAGATCCTATGCAGGGGCGGAATCGGGGCTACACCTTC. It specifies CSARDPMQGRNRGYTF.

The chain has TRBV9 and TRBJ2-7, with 9 bases identical to TRBD1. The CDR3 sequence is 15 residues long. Germline CDR1 and CDR2: SGDLS and YYNGEE. V was clipped by 0 bases and J by 6 bases; unmatched bases: 7. CDR3 nucleotide sequence: TGTGCCAGCAGCGTAGCTGAAGGGACAGGGCCCGAGCAGTACTTC. It encodes CASSVAEGTGPEQYF.

In this sample, this clonotype turned up many times. The J gene is TRBJ2-7, the V gene TRBV7-2, with TRBD2 identical over 8 bases. This CDR3 has 14 amino acids. Germline CDR1 SGHTA, CDR2 FQGNSA. The trim removed 4 bases at V and 4 bases at J, leaving 6 bases unmatched. The CDR3 sequence: CASSSLSGRYEQYF. In DNA form, the CDR3 reads TGTGCCAGCAGCTCGCTGAGCGGGAGATACGAGCAGTACTTC.

This clonotype has just a few counts. The chain joins TRBV24-1 to TRBJ2-7; possible D gene TRBD1, 5 bases. The V and J ends lost 9 bases and 5 bases respectively, with 13 bases between them. Germline CDR1 and CDR2: KGHDR and SFDVKD. This CDR3 spans 12 amino acids. In DNA form, the CDR3 reads TGTGCCACCTCCGCAGGGCAAAACGAGCAGTACTTC. It specifies CATSAGQNEQYF.

This clonotype has at least ten counts. This chain joins TRBV30 and TRBJ2-5, with unresolved D. Germline CDR1 is GTSNPN and CDR2 is SVGIG (reference sequence). Trimming took off 2 bases at V and 1 base at J, with 8 bases between the two ends. The CDR3 is made up of 13 amino acids. The CDR3 DNA reads as TGTGCCTGGAGTAGAGGATCCCAAGAGACCCAGTACTTC. Protein: CAWSRGSQETQYF.

The chain carries TRBV15 and TRBJ2-3, with D possibly matching TRBD2 (7 bases). Trimming stripped 6 bases from V and 3 bases from J, with 19 bases between. The CDR3 length is 16 residues. Germline loops: CDR1 LNHNV, CDR2 YYDKDF (reference sequence). Here the CDR3 DNA reads TGTGCCACCAGGGAAGAAGGGGGGGTGTCGACAGATACGCAGTATTTT. Amino acids: CATREEGGVSTDTQYF.

This chain links TRBV12-5 with TRBJ2-1; 9 positions match TRBD2. The CDR3 runs 15 residues. The J segment lost 8 bases and the V segment lost 7 bases, leaving 12 bases of the junction unmatched. CDR1 and CDR2 from the germline V gene are LGHNT and FRNRAP. DNA for the CDR3: TGTGCTAGTGCCCCTACGGCGGGAGGGCCCGATGAGCAGTTCTTC. Translation gives CASAPTAGGPDEQFF.

The rearrangement joins TRBV6-2 or TRBV6-3 to TRBJ1-2; the D is unclear. Trimming removed 0 bases at V and 3 bases at J, with 14 bases between. CDR1 and CDR2 from the germline V gene are MNHEY and SVGEGT. This CDR3 contains 16 residues. The CDR3: CASSYSQSATDYGYTF. In DNA form, the CDR3 reads TGTGCCAGCAGTTACTCGCAATCAGCAACAGACTATGGCTACACCTTC.

A few counts support this clonotype. The chain combines TRBV6-6 with TRBJ2-1, with D perhaps TRBD2 (5 bases). V dropped 6 bases and J dropped 5 bases, with 8 bases sitting between them. The CDR3 consists of 12 residues. Germline CDR1 and CDR2: MNHNY and SVGAGI (reference sequence). The CDR3 loop is CASRLGDNEQFF. Here the CDR3 DNA reads TGTGCCAGCAGACTCGGGGACAATGAGCAGTTCTTC.

The table lists this clonotype with a few counts. V is TRBV12-3 or TRBV12-4 and J is TRBJ1-5; unclear D gene. This CDR3 contains 15 residues. V was shortened by 0 bases and J by 7 bases, with 13 bases between the two germline ends. The CDR3 DNA reads TGTGCCAGCAGTTTAGCTAGGCTCCGGGGACAGCCCCAGCATTTT. It specifies CASSLARLRGQPQHF.